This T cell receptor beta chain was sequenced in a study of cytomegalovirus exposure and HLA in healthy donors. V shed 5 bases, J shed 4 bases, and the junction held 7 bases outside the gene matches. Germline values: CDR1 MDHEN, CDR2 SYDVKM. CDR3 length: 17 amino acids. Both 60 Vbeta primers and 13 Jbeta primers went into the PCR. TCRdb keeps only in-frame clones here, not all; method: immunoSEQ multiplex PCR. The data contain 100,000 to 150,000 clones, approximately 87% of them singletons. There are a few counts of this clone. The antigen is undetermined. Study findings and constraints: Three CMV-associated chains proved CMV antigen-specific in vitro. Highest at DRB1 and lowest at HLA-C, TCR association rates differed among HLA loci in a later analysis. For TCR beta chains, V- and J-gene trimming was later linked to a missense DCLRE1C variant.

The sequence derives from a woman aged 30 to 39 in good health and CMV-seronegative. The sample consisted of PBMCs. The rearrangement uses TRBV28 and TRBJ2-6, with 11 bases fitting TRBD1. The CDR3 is CASSPDRGLRGANVLTF. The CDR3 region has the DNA TGTGCCAGCAGTCCGGACAGGGGGCTTAGGGGGGCCAACGTCCTGACTTTC. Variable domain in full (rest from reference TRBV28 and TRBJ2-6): DVKVTQSSRYLVKRTGEKVFLECVQDMDHENMFWYRQDPGLGLRLIYFSYDVKMKEKGDIPEGYSVSREKKERFSLILESASTNQTSMYLCASSPDRGLRGANVLTFGAGSRLTVL.